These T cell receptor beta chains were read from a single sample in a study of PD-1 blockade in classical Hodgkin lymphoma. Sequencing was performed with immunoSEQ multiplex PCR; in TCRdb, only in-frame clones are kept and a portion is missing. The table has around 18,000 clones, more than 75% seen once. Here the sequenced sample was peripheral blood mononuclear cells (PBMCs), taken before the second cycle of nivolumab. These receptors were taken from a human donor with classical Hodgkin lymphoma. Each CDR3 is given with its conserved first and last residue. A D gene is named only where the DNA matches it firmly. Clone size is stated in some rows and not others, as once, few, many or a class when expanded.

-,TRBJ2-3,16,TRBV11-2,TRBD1,TGTGCCAGCAGCGCCCGGACAGGGACTAGCACAGATACGCAGTATTTT,CASSARTGTSTDTQYF
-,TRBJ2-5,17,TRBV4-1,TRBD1,TGCGCCAGCAGCCAAGCTGAGTATACAGGGGCCTCAGGGACCCAGTACTTC,CASSQAEYTGASGTQYF
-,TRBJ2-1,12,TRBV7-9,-,TGTGCCAGCAGCTTAGGGACCGGGGAGCAGTTCTTC,CASSLGTGEQFF
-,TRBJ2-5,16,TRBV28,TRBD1,TGTGCCAGCAGTCCCAACGACAGGGCCGGACAAGAGACCCAGTACTTC,CASSPNDRAGQETQYF
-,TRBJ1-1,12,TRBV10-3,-,TGTGCCTCTGGACTGGGGAACACTGAAGCTTTCTTT,CASGLGNTEAFF
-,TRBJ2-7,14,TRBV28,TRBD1,TGTGCCAGCAGTTTATGGGGGGACAGGGTAGTTCACGACTTC,CASSLWGDRVVHDF
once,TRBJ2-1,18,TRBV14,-,TGTGCCAGCAGCCAAAAACCGAGCAGTGCCAGCTCCTACAATGAGCAGTTCTTC,CASSQKPSSASSYNEQFF
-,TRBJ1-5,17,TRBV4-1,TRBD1,TGCGCCAGCAGCCAAGCCCTGACAGGGGGCGGACTTCAGCCCCAGCATTTT,CASSQALTGGGLQPQHF
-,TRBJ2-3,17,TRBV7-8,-,TGTGCCAGCAGCCCCGATCTCGGCGGGCGCTTCACAGATACGCAGTATTTT,CASSPDLGGRFTDTQYF
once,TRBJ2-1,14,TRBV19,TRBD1,TGTGCCAGTAACCGGGGACAGAGCTCTAATGAGCAGTTCTTC,CASNRGQSSNEQFF
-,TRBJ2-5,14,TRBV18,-,TGTGCCAGCTCACGTTGGCAGGGCCAAGAGACCCAGTACTTC,CASSRWQGQETQYF
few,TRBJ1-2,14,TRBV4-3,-,TGCGCCAGCAGCCCCCCGGGCAGGGAGGCTGGCTACACCTTC,CASSPPGREAGYTF
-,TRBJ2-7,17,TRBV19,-,TGTGCCAGTAGTATTTCGTTTGGACAGTATGCACCTTACGAGCAGTACTTC,CASSISFGQYAPYEQYF
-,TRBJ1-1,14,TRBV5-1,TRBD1,TGCGCCAGCAGCTCACAGGGGAGGGACACTGAAGCTTTCTTT,CASSSQGRDTEAFF
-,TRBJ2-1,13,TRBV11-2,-,TGTGCCAGCAGCTTAGGACAAAACAATGAGCAGTTCTTC,CASSLGQNNEQFF
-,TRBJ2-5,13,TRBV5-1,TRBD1,TGCGCCAGCAGCGAGGGACAGGGTGTGACCCAGTACTTC,CASSEGQGVTQYF
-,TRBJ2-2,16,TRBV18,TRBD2,TGTGCCAGCTCACTCGGACTAGCGGTGAACACCGGGGAGCTGTTTTTT,CASSLGLAVNTGELFF
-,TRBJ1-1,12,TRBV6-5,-,TGTGCCAGCAGTTACATGAACACTGAAGCTTTCTTT,CASSYMNTEAFF
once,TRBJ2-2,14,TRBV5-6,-,TGTGCCAGCAGAAGGACTGGTAGGGGCGGGGAGCTGTTTTTT,CASRRTGRGGELFF
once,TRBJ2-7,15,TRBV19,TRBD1,TGTGCCAGTAGTATGAGGGACAGGGGGATCCACGAGCAGTACTTC,CASSMRDRGIHEQYF
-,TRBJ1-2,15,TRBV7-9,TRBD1,TGTGCCAGCAGCTTATCCGACAGGGTACCCTATGGCTACACCTTC,CASSLSDRVPYGYTF
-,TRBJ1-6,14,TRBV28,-,TGTGCCAGCAGTGTCCGAGGGACGAATTCACCCCTCCACTTT,CASSVRGTNSPLHF
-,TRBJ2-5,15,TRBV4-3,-,TGCGCCAGCAGCCAAGGGCACGGGGGTGGAGAGACCCAGTACTTC,CASSQGHGGGETQYF
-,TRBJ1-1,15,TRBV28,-,TGTGCCAGCAGTTTGACCCGGGGAGGGTTGGGTGAAGCTTTCTTT,CASSLTRGGLGEAFF
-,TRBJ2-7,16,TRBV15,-,TGTGCCACCAGCAGTCCCGGACTTCCAACCTCCTACGAGCAGTACTTC,CATSSPGLPTSYEQYF
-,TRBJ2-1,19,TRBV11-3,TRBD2,TGTGCCAGCAGCTTAGAGCTTGGCCAGCGGGAGTATTCTCACAATGAGCAGTTCTTC,CASSLELGQREYSHNEQFF
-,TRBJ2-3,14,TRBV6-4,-,TGTGCCAGCAGCGCGGACGGTAGCACAGATACGCAGTATTTT,CASSADGSTDTQYF
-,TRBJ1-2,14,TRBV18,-,TGTGCCAGCTCACCAGACGCGGGGACACCTGGCTACACCTTC,CASSPDAGTPGYTF
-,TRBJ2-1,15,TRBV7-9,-,TGTGCCAGCAGCTATTTCGGGGGCGCGTACAATGAGCAGTTCTTC,CASSYFGGAYNEQFF
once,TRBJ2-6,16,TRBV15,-,TGTGCCACCAGCAGAAACACAGTTTCTGGGGCCAACGTCCTGACTTTC,CATSRNTVSGANVLTF
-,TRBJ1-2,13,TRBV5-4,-,TGTGCCAGCAGCTCCTGGGACGTGAAAGGCTACACCTTC,CASSSWDVKGYTF
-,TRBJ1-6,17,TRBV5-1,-,TGCGCCAGCAGCATACTCACTCCTCCCAGTAATCTTTCACCCCTCCACTTT,CASSILTPPSNLSPLHF
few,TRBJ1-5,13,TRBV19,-,TGTGCGGCGAGTAAGGGTTATAGGCAGCCCCAGCATTTT,CAASKGYRQPQHF
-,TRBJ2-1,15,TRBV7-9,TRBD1,TGTGCCAGCAGCTTGGGTCGAGGCAGGGGGAATGAGCAGTTCTTC,CASSLGRGRGNEQFF
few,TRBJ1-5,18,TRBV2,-,TGTGCCAGCAGTGAAGCTAAAAACCACAGGCCAGGAGGTCAGCCCCAGCATTTT,CASSEAKNHRPGGQPQHF
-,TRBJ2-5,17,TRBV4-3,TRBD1,TGCGCCAGCAGCCGCGGTTCATCCGGGACAGGGAGCGAGACCCAGTACTTC,CASSRGSSGTGSETQYF
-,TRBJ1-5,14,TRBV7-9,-,TGTGCCAGCAGCTTAAGTAATAGCAATCAGCCCCAGCATTTT,CASSLSNSNQPQHF
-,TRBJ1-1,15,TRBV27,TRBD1,TGTGCCAGCAGGAAAGGACAGGGCGGATACACTGAAGCTTTCTTT,CASRKGQGGYTEAFF
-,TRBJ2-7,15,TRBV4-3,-,TGCGCCAGCAGCTCGCAGGCTGGGACCTCGCTCGAGCAGTACTTC,CASSSQAGTSLEQYF
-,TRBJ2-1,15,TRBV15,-,TGTGCCACCAGCGAAGGGACGGGACCCTACAATGAGCAGTTCTTC,CATSEGTGPYNEQFF
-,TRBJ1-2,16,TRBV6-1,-,TGTGCCAGCAGTGAAGGGGGGGCAGGGTCACGCTATGGCTACACCTTC,CASSEGGAGSRYGYTF